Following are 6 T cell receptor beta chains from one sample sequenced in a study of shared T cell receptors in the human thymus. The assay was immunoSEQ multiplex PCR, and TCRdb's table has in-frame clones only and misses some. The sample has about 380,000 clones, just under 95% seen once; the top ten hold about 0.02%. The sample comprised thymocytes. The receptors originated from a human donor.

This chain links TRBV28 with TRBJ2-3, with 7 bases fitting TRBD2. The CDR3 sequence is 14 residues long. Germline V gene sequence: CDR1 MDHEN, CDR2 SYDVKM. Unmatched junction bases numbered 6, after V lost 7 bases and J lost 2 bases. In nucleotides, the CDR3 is TGTGCCAGCAACCTGGCGGGAGCCACAGATACGCAGTATTTT. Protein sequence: CASNLAGATDTQYF.

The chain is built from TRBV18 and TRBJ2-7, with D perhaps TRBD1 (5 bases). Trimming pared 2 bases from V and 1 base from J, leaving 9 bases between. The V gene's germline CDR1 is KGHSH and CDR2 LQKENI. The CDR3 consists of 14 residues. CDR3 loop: CASSPDRNSYEQYF. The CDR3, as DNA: TGTGCCAGCTCACCAGACAGAAATTCCTACGAGCAGTACTTC.

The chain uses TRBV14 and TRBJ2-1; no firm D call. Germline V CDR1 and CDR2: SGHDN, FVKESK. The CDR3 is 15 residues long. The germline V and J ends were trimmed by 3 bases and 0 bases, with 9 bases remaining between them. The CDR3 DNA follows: TGTGCCAGCAGCCAGCCCAGGAGCTCCTACAATGAGCAGTTCTTC. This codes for CASSQPRSSYNEQFF.

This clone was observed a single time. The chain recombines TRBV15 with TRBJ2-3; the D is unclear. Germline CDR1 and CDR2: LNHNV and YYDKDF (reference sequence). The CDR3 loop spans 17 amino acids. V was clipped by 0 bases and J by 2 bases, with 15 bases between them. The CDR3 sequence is CATSRDAIVLNTDTQYF. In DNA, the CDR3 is TGTGCCACCAGCAGAGATGCGATAGTACTCAACACAGATACGCAGTATTTT.

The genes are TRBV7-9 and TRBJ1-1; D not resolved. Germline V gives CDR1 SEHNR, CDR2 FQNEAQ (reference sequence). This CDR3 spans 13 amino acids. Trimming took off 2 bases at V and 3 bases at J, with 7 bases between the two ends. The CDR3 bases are TGTGCCAGCAGCTTACCTAAGGACACTGAAGCTTTCTTT. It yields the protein CASSLPKDTEAFF.

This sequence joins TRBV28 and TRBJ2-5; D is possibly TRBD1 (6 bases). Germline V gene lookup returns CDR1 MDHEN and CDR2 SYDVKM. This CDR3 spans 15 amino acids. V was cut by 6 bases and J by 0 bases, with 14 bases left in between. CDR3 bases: TGTGCCAGCAGCCCCAACGACAGGTACCAAGAGACCCAGTACTTC. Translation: CASSPNDRYQETQYF.